These 26 T cell receptor beta chains originate from one sample sequenced in a study of cytomegalovirus exposure and HLA in healthy donors. The PCR ran on 60 Vbeta and 13 Jbeta primers. Sequencing used immunoSEQ multiplex PCR; TCRdb keeps in-frame clones, though not all of them. The sample holds 200,000 to 250,000 clones, around 83% seen once. The sample was PBMCs. All receptors derive from a girl aged 5 to 17 in good health and CMV-seronegative.

The V call is TRBV4-2, the J call TRBJ2-1; D not certain. CDR1 and CDR2 from the germline V gene are LGHNA and YNFKEQ. Deletions cut 0 bases from V and 6 bases from J, with 12 bases between. The CDR3 consists of 15 residues. CDR3 in amino acids: CASSQDLLTSNEQFF. CDR3 coding DNA: TGTGCCAGCAGCCAAGATCTGTTGACAAGCAATGAGCAGTTCTTC.

The chain has TRBV7-6 and TRBJ1-4; D gene unclear. The V gene's germline CDR1 is SGHVS and CDR2 FNYEAQ. This CDR3 spans 18 amino acids. V was shortened by 0 bases and J by 0 bases, with 14 bases between the two germline ends. For the CDR3, the DNA is TGTGCCAGCAGCTTAGCGTGGTCTTCCAGGACAACTAATGAAAAACTGTTTTTT. This translates into CASSLAWSSRTTNEKLFF.

J is TRBJ2-3 and V is TRBV7-3; D remains ambiguous. Germline CDR1 and CDR2: SGHTA and FQGTGA. The CDR3 runs to 15 residues. Between the trimmed V and J ends, which lost 4 bases and 2 bases, there was a span of 13 bases. Written as DNA, the CDR3 is TGTGCCAGCAGCTCCACGGTGAAGCACACAGATACGCAGTATTTT. It encodes CASSSTVKHTDTQYF.

The rearrangement links TRBV9 to TRBJ1-1, with TRBD1 as a possible D gene (6 bases). V shed 0 bases and J shed 0 bases, with 9 bases lying between them. Germline assignment: CDR1 SGDLS and CDR2 YYNGEE. This CDR3 is built from 15 residues. CDR3 bases: TGTGCCAGCAGCGTAGACTCAGGGGTGAACACTGAAGCTTTCTTT. Translated, it gives CASSVDSGVNTEAFF.

The genes are TRBV27 and TRBJ2-7; 13 bases align to TRBD2. V lost 2 bases and J lost 5; bases outside the gene matches: 12. Germline-derived CDR1 and CDR2 are MNHEY and SMNVEV (reference sequence). This CDR3 has 18 amino acids. The CDR3 coding sequence is TGTGCCAGCAGTTTAAGGTTCCGGACTAGCGGGAGTTACAACGAGCAGTACTTC. This translates into CASSLRFRTSGSYNEQYF.

The chain is built from TRBV7-3 and TRBJ2-3; D ambiguous. Trimming stripped 5 bases from V and 2 bases from J, with 17 bases between. CDR1 is SGHTA and CDR2 is FQGTGA in the germline V gene. The CDR3 sequence is 16 residues long. CDR3 protein: CASSPGVVGSTDTQYF. CDR3 DNA: TGTGCCAGCAGCCCAGGTGTGGTCGGCTCCACAGATACGCAGTATTTT.

V and J are TRBV9 and TRBJ2-1, with 8 bases that match TRBD2. V shed 3 bases and J 2 bases; nucleotides not matched to a gene: 4. The CDR3 runs to 15 residues. Germline V gives CDR1 SGDLS, CDR2 YYNGEE. In nucleotides, the CDR3 is TGTGCCAGCAGCGCCAGCGGGAGCGCCTACAATGAGCAGTTCTTC. It encodes CASSASGSAYNEQFF.

The chain couples TRBV9 to TRBJ1-1; a possible D gene is TRBD1 (6 bases). CDR3 length equals 15 residues. V dropped 0 bases and J dropped 2 bases, with 11 bases sitting between them. Looked up from germline, CDR1 is SGDLS and CDR2 is YYNGEE. CDR3 nucleotides: TGTGCCAGCAGCGTAGTTGGACAGCCTAACACTGAAGCTTTCTTT. Translation gives CASSVVGQPNTEAFF.

This clone was seen more than once but under ten times. This rearrangement joins TRBV7-9 to TRBJ2-1; 7 positions agree with TRBD1. V gave up 5 bases and J gave up 8 bases; unmatched junction bases: 9. This CDR3 spans 14 amino acids. The germline gives CDR1 SEHNR, CDR2 FQNEAQ (reference sequence). The CDR3 bases are TGTGCCAGCAGCCTCTCGGGACAGCAGGATGAGCAGTTCTTC. As protein: CASSLSGQQDEQFF.

The chain is built from TRBV10-3 and TRBJ2-2, with a weak D call TRBD1 (5 bases). The CDR3 is made up of 14 amino acids. V lost 0 bases to trimming and J lost 6 bases, with 8 bases between them. Germline CDR1 reads ENHRY; CDR2 reads SYGVKD. The CDR3 here is CAISESKGAGELFF. Written as DNA, the CDR3 is TGTGCCATCAGTGAGTCGAAAGGGGCCGGGGAGCTGTTTTTT.

V and J are TRBV6-4 and TRBJ2-3; D may be TRBD2 (6 bases). V was pared by 3 bases and J by 1 base, with 11 bases between. Germline CDR1 is MRHNA and CDR2 is SNTAGT. The CDR3 spans 15 residues. Here the CDR3 reads CASSELASGTDTQYF. The CDR3, as DNA: TGTGCCAGCAGTGAGTTGGCTAGCGGCACAGATACGCAGTATTTT.

The chain has TRBV5-1 and TRBJ2-2; no clear D. Looked up from germline, CDR1 is SGHRS and CDR2 is YFSETQ. This CDR3 has 15 amino acids. Trimming stripped 1 base from V and 5 bases from J, with 12 bases between. The CDR3 region has the DNA TGCGCCAGCAGCTTGCCTCTCTCGAGGACCGGGGAGCTGTTTTTT. It is translated as CASSLPLSRTGELFF.

J is TRBJ2-1 and V is TRBV15; 8 bases align to TRBD2. Germline values: CDR1 LNHNV, CDR2 YYDKDF (reference sequence). J was trimmed by 10 bases and V by 4 bases; bases with no gene match: 9. CDR3 length: 14 residues. The DNA of the CDR3 is TGTGCCACCAGCATGGGACTAGGAGCCCTCGAGCAGTTCTTC. Protein sequence: CATSMGLGALEQFF. Looking up the rest from reference TRBV15 and TRBJ2-1 gives the full variable domain: DAMVIQNPRYQVTQFGKPVTLSCSQTLNHNVMYWYQQKSSQAPKLLFHYYDKDFNNEADTPDNFQSRRPNTSFCFLDIRSPGLGDTAMYLCATSMGLGALEQFFGPGTRLTVL.

The genes are TRBV7-2 and TRBJ1-6; D is undetermined. The CDR3 is 15 amino acids. Germline-derived CDR1 and CDR2 are SGHTA and FQGNSA. Trimming cost V 4 bases and J 8 bases, with 15 bases left between them. The CDR3 nucleotides read TGTGCCAGCAGCTCCCGCCCAGGTCCCTATTCACCCCTCCACTTT. Amino acids: CASSSRPGPYSPLHF.

The sample holds a few counts of this clone. The genes are TRBV5-6 and TRBJ2-1; 7 bases align to TRBD2. V shed 0 bases and J 8 bases; nucleotides not matched to a gene: 11. CDR3 length: 16 residues. The germline V gene has CDR1 SGHDT and CDR2 YYEEEE. CDR3: CASSLAVIAGNDEQFF. CDR3 DNA sequence: TGTGCCAGCAGCTTGGCCGTCATAGCGGGTAACGATGAGCAGTTCTTC.

V usage is TRBV30 and J usage is TRBJ1-6; 7 nucleotides agree with TRBD1. CDR1 is GTSNPN and CDR2 is SVGIG in the germline V gene (reference sequence). This CDR3 spans 15 amino acids. Trimming took 2 bases from V and 7 from J; bases not matched to a gene: 8. Here the CDR3 reads CAWSTNRGPNSPLHF. The DNA for the CDR3 is TGTGCCTGGAGTACCAACAGGGGTCCCAATTCACCCCTCCACTTT.

V is TRBV5-6 and J is TRBJ2-2; D perhaps matches TRBD2 (6 bases). Germline V gives CDR1 SGHDT, CDR2 YYEEEE. The CDR3 contains 15 residues. Trimming took off 0 bases at V and 1 base at J, with 7 bases between the two ends. CDR3 DNA sequence: TGTGCCAGCAGCTTGGTCGGGGGGAACACCGGGGAGCTGTTTTTT. Translating gives CASSLVGGNTGELFF.

The chain links TRBV5-5 to TRBJ2-1; D gene unclear. The V end was cut by 1 base, the J end by 4 bases, with 12 bases between. The CDR3 has 15 residues. Germline CDR1 is SGHKS and CDR2 is YYEKEE (reference sequence). In DNA form, the CDR3 reads TGTGCCAGCAGCTTGATAACGCCCACTTACAATGAGCAGTTCTTC. This translates into CASSLITPTYNEQFF.

Written as DNA, the CDR3 is TGTGCCAGCATATGGCTCGGCGGGAGGGCCGGTGATGAGCAGTTCTTC. Translation: CASIWLGGRAGDEQFF. The V gene is TRBV28, the J gene TRBJ2-1; 9 positions match TRBD2. V was pared by 7 bases and J by 8 bases, with 15 bases of the junction left unmatched. Per germline, CDR1 MDHEN and CDR2 SYDVKM. The CDR3 runs 16 residues.

The genes are TRBV7-2 and TRBJ1-1; 7 bases line up with TRBD1. The length of the CDR3 is 16 residues. Germline CDR1 is SGHTA and CDR2 is FQGNSA. Trimming took 5 bases from V and 1 from J; bases not matched to a gene: 10. The CDR3 region is CASSPSTGITNTEAFF. CDR3 nucleotide sequence: TGTGCCAGCAGCCCCTCGACAGGGATAACGAACACTGAAGCTTTCTTT.

This sequence joins TRBV5-1 and TRBJ1-2, with TRBD1 matching over 8 bases. Trimming cost V 0 bases and J 10 bases; bases outside gene matches: 5. Germline CDR1 reads SGHRS; CDR2 reads YFSETQ. This CDR3 comprises 13 residues. CDR3 DNA: TGCGCCAGCAGCTTGGGAGCACAGGGGGTCTACACCTTC. It specifies CASSLGAQGVYTF.

The chain uses TRBV29-1 and TRBJ2-1; D might be TRBD2 (5 bases). V lost 5 bases, J lost 0 bases, and 20 bases lay in between. The CDR3 is 17 residues long. The V gene's germline CDR1 is SQVTM and CDR2 ANQGSEA. The CDR3, as DNA: TGCAGCGTTTTGGGGAGAGAGGGATTAAGCTCCTACAATGAGCAGTTCTTC. It codes for CSVLGREGLSSYNEQFF.

This clone has just a few counts. The chain uses TRBV7-9 and TRBJ1-2, with D tentatively TRBD1 (5 bases). V gave up 5 bases and J gave up 3 bases, with 13 bases separating them. Germline CDR1 SEHNR, CDR2 FQNEAQ (reference sequence). This CDR3 region has 14 residues. The CDR3 DNA is TGTGCCAGCAGCCCCGATGGGGGGGACTATGGCTACACCTTC. It translates to CASSPDGGDYGYTF.

This clone was seen once. The chain carries TRBV30 and TRBJ1-1; no clear D gene. The CDR3 runs to 14 residues. Germline CDR1 is GTSNPN and CDR2 is SVGIG (reference sequence). V gave up 0 bases and J gave up 5 bases, with 13 bases separating them. The CDR3 DNA follows: TGTGCCTGGAGTGTATCCAGGTCGGGAACTGAAGCTTTCTTT. Its protein is CAWSVSRSGTEAFF.

A few counts support this clone. V usage is TRBV6-5 and J usage is TRBJ2-6; D is undetermined. Germline assignment: CDR1 MNHEY and CDR2 SVGAGI. With 6 bases removed from V and 3 bases from J, the gap between germline ends came to 9 bases. The length of the CDR3 is 14 residues. The CDR3 DNA reads TGTGCCAGCAGGAGCCCCTTTGGGGCCAACGTCCTGACTTTC. This encodes CASRSPFGANVLTF.

This chain links TRBV15 with TRBJ2-7; tentatively, D is TRBD2 (6 bases). CDR1 and CDR2 from the germline V gene are LNHNV and YYDKDF (reference sequence). The CDR3 sequence is 13 residues long. Trimming took off 8 bases at V and 0 bases at J, with 11 bases between the two ends. The CDR3 region is CATARRGSYEQYF. Written as DNA, the CDR3 is TGTGCCACCGCCCGGCGGGGCTCCTACGAGCAGTACTTC. Combining the CDR3 with reference TRBV15 and TRBJ2-7 gives the whole variable domain DAMVIQNPRYQVTQFGKPVTLSCSQTLNHNVMYWYQQKSSQAPKLLFHYYDKDFNNEADTPDNFQSRRPNTSFCFLDIRSPGLGDTAMYLCATARRGSYEQYFGPGTRLTVT.